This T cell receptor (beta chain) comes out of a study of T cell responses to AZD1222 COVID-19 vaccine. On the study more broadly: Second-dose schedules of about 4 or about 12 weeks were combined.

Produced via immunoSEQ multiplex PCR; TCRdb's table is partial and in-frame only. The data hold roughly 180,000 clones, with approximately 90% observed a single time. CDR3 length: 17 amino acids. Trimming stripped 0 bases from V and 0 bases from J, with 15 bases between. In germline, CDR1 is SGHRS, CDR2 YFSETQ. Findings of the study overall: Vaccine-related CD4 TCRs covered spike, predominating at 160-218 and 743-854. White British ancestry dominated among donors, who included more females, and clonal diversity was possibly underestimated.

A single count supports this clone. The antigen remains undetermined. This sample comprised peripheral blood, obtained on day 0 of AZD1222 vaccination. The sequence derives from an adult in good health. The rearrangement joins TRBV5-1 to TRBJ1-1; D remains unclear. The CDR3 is CASSLDGRAFMNTEAFF. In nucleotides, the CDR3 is TGCGCCAGCAGCTTGGATGGACGCGCCTTCATGAACACTGAAGCTTTCTTT.